Shown below are 23 T cell receptor beta chains from a single sample sequenced in a study of blood T cell repertoires in COVID-19. The method was immunoSEQ multiplex PCR; TCRdb's version includes in-frame clones alone and lacks a portion of them. This table holds 70,000 to 85,000 clones, approximately 82% found once. Source material: peripheral blood. Source of these receptors: a man older than 75 with active or convalescent COVID-19.

As for this clone: The germline gene is not matched at one end of the junction; a read error may be the cause. The chain couples TRBV7-7 to TRBJ2-2, with 7 bases matching TRBD2. CDR3 length: 14 amino acids. Germline-derived CDR1 and CDR2 are SSHAT and FNYEAQ (reference sequence). In DNA, the CDR3 is TGTGCTAGCAGCTTAAGGGAGGGCGGCGGGGAGCTGTTTTTT. Translated, it gives CASSLREGGGELFF.

This chain joins TRBV7-2 and TRBJ2-5, with TRBD2 matching over 11 bases. CDR1 SGHTA and CDR2 FQGNSA come from the germline V gene. V dropped 5 bases and J dropped 4; count of bases not matched to a gene: 6. CDR3 length equals 15 residues. Written as DNA, the CDR3 is TGTGCCAGCAGCCTTAGCGGGGGGGCCTTAGAGACCCAGTACTTC. Translating it yields CASSLSGGALETQYF.

This chain joins TRBV5-1 and TRBJ2-2, with a possible D match to TRBD2 (6 bases). V lost 2 bases and J lost 5, with 13 bases in between. This CDR3 comprises 15 residues. Germline CDR1 SGHRS, CDR2 YFSETQ. The CDR3 bases are TGCGCCAGCAGCTTTGCGGGGCAAAGGACCGGGGAGCTGTTTTTT. Residues: CASSFAGQRTGELFF.

V and J are TRBV5-1 and TRBJ2-5; D perhaps matches TRBD2 (5 bases). Trimming took 0 bases from V and 5 from J, leaving 11 bases between them. CDR3 length: 14 amino acids. Germline values: CDR1 SGHRS, CDR2 YFSETQ. The CDR3 sequence is CASSLEVGGETQYF. Written as DNA, the CDR3 is TGCGCCAGCAGCTTGGAAGTCGGCGGGGAGACCCAGTACTTC.

The V gene is TRBV4-3, the J gene TRBJ1-2; TRBD1 aligns across 9 bases. Germline V gene data show CDR1 as LGHNA and CDR2 as YSLEER. This CDR3 spans 15 amino acids. V was clipped by 2 bases and J by 4 bases; unmatched bases: 5. The CDR3 region is CASSQSTGGGYGYTF. The CDR3 DNA is TGCGCCAGCAGCCAATCCACAGGGGGCGGCTATGGCTACACCTTC.

The chain carries TRBV5-1 and TRBJ2-7, with 7 bases lining up with TRBD2. Germline V gene sequence: CDR1 SGHRS, CDR2 YFSETQ. The CDR3 is 16 residues long. The V segment lost 1 base and the J segment 0 bases; nucleotides outside the gene matches: 7. CDR3 in amino acids: CASSLNPSGASYEQYF. CDR3 bases: TGCGCCAGCAGCTTGAACCCTAGCGGTGCCTCCTACGAGCAGTACTTC.

Here the CDR3 reads CAGEDSYYGYTF. In DNA, the CDR3 is TGTGCCGGTGAAGACTCCTACTATGGCTACACCTTC. This chain uses TRBV28 with TRBJ1-2; D is unresolved. Germline CDR1 reads MDHEN; CDR2 reads SYDVKM. V lost 11 bases to trimming and J lost 3 bases, with 13 bases between them. This CDR3 comprises 12 residues.

V and J are TRBV6-5 and TRBJ1-4; perhaps TRBD1 as D (6 bases). The CDR3 length is 13 residues. Germline CDR1 is MNHEY and CDR2 is SVGAGI. V lost 5 bases to trimming and J lost 8 bases, with 12 bases between them. The CDR3 DNA follows: TGTGCCAGCAGTACAGGGATCTCCGAAAAACTGTTTTTT. This codes for CASSTGISEKLFF.

The rearrangement uses TRBV25-1 and TRBJ1-5; D perhaps matches TRBD1 (6 bases). V lost 1 base, J lost 5 bases, and 9 bases lay in between. Germline CDR1 reads MGHDK; CDR2 reads SYGVNS. The CDR3 runs to 14 residues. The CDR3 is CASSEWAGDQPQHF. The CDR3 DNA follows: TGTGCCAGCAGTGAATGGGCAGGGGATCAGCCCCAGCATTTT.

This clone was counted between two and nine times. The chain combines TRBV19 with TRBJ2-7; TRBD1 aligns across 7 bases. Per germline, CDR1 LNHDA and CDR2 SQIVND (reference sequence). The V and J ends lost 4 bases and 1 base, in that order; junction bases with no gene match: 7. This CDR3 has 15 residues. The CDR3 reads CASSKLGTASYEQYF. CDR3 bases: TGTGCCAGTAGTAAACTCGGGACAGCTTCCTACGAGCAGTACTTC. Together with reference TRBV19 and TRBJ2-7, the CDR3 gives the full variable domain: DGGITQSPKYLFRKEGQNVTLSCEQNLNHDAMYWYRQDPGQGLRLIYYSQIVNDFQKGDIAEGYSVSREKKESFPLTVTSAQKNPTAFYLCASSKLGTASYEQYFGPGTRLTVT.

CDR3 residues: CASSPGRTEAFF. In DNA form, the CDR3 reads TGTGCCAGCAGTCCGGGAAGGACTGAAGCTTTCTTT. The V call is TRBV28, the J call TRBJ1-1, with D unresolved. Trimming pared 5 bases from V and 5 bases from J, leaving 9 bases between. The CDR3 length is 12 residues. Per the germline V gene, CDR1 is MDHEN and CDR2 is SYDVKM.

CDR3 region: CATSDALRLAGQTGELFF. CDR3 in DNA: TGTGCCACCAGTGATGCCCTCCGGCTAGCGGGACAGACCGGGGAGCTGTTTTTT. The chain recombines TRBV24-1 with TRBJ2-2, with TRBD2 matching 9 bases. The CDR3 runs to 18 residues. Per the germline V gene, CDR1 is KGHDR and CDR2 is SFDVKD. Germline trimming cut 3 bases from V and 5 bases from J; bases unmatched to any gene: 12.

The CDR3 sequence: CASSIGTVYGYTF. The CDR3 coding sequence is TGTGCCAGTAGTATCGGGACAGTCTATGGCTACACCTTC. This chain connects TRBV19 to TRBJ1-2; 7 bases line up with TRBD1. CDR3 length: 13 amino acids. The V gene's germline CDR1 is LNHDA and CDR2 SQIVND (reference sequence). Germline trimming cut 3 bases from V and 4 bases from J; bases unmatched to any gene: 2.

The chain couples TRBV5-1 to TRBJ1-1, with 10 bases that match TRBD1. Per the germline V gene, CDR1 is SGHRS and CDR2 is YFSETQ. The ends lost 0 bases at V and 1 base at J; junction bases unmatched: 3. The CDR3 spans 16 residues. For the CDR3, the DNA is TGCGCCAGCAGCTTGGGACAGGGGGCGGAGAACACTGAAGCTTTCTTT. Encoded protein: CASSLGQGAENTEAFF.

This chain uses TRBV4-3 with TRBJ2-3, with TRBD2 matching 8 bases. Germline-derived CDR1 and CDR2 are LGHNA and YSLEER. J gave up 3 bases and V 2 bases, and 4 bases lay outside the gene matches. This CDR3 has 15 amino acids. CDR3 residues: CASSQLLAETDTQYF. The DNA for the CDR3 is TGCGCCAGCAGCCAACTACTAGCGGAAACAGATACGCAGTATTTT.

The gene calls are TRBV5-8 and TRBJ2-2; 7 positions match TRBD1. The V gene's germline CDR1 is SGHTS and CDR2 YDEGEE. CDR3 length: 16 amino acids. Trimming at V came to 4 bases and at J to 0 bases, leaving 6 bases not matched to a gene. The DNA of the CDR3 is TGTGCCAGCAGCAAGGGTGACAGGGCGAACACCGGGGAGCTGTTTTTT. Amino acids: CASSKGDRANTGELFF.

The genes are TRBV2 and TRBJ2-3; possibly TRBD2 for D (6 bases). Germline CDR1 SNHLY, CDR2 FYNNEI. This CDR3 contains 14 residues. The V gene lost 7 bases and the J gene lost 0 bases, with 11 bases spanning the gap. Here the CDR3 reads CASKGGTSTDTQYF. DNA of the CDR3: TGTGCCAGCAAGGGCGGGACTAGCACAGATACGCAGTATTTT.

The chain is built from TRBV1 and TRBJ1-1; TRBD1 is the table's D call and was not checked against the DNA. TRBV1 is reported as a pseudogene. The CDR3 length is 21 residues. CDR3 amino acids: CTSSQVNHRQDLRVGHTEAFF. The CDR3 bases are TGCACCAGCAGCCAAGTAAACCACCGGCAGGATCTCAGGGTAGGGCACACTGAAGCTTTCTTT.

This clone was seen a handful of times. The rearrangement joins TRBV2 to TRBJ1-2, with 7 bases fitting TRBD1. V dropped 8 bases and J dropped 0; count of bases not matched to a gene: 6. Germline V gene data show CDR1 as SNHLY and CDR2 as FYNNEI. The CDR3 sequence is 14 residues long. CDR3 sequence reads: CASQEGAPNYGYTF. The CDR3 DNA follows: TGTGCCAGCCAAGAGGGGGCACCTAACTATGGCTACACCTTC. Drawing the rest from reference TRBV2 and TRBJ1-2, the complete variable domain is EPEVTQTPSHQVTQMGQEVILRCVPISNHLYFYWYRQILGQKVEFLVSFYNNEISEKSEIFDDQFSVERPDGSNFTLKIRSTKLEDSAMYFCASQEGAPNYGYTFGSGTRLTVV.

The rearrangement links TRBV28 to TRBJ1-1; a weak D match, TRBD1 (5 bases). V dropped 8 bases and J dropped 0 bases, with 16 bases sitting between them. Germline lookup yields CDR1 MDHEN and CDR2 SYDVKM. This CDR3 region has 15 residues. Written as DNA, the CDR3 is TGTGCCAGCCCCCCCCCGGGGGTCATGAACACTGAAGCTTTCTTT. Translation: CASPPPGVMNTEAFF.

The V call is TRBV3-1 (or the pseudogene TRBV3-2), the J call TRBJ2-5; 7 bases are a match to TRBD1. This CDR3 is 15 amino acids long. The germline V gene encodes CDR1 LGHDT and CDR2 YNNKEL (reference sequence). V dropped 0 bases and J dropped 7; count of bases not matched to a gene: 8. CDR3 protein: CASSQDRDRAGTQYF. DNA for the CDR3: TGTGCCAGCAGCCAAGATCGGGACAGAGCTGGGACCCAGTACTTC.

This clone was observed a handful of times. This chain connects TRBV30 to TRBJ1-5; tentatively, D is TRBD1 (5 bases). Germline CDR1 reads GTSNPN; CDR2 reads SVGIG (reference sequence). This CDR3 region has 14 residues. V lost 0 bases and J 2 bases, leaving 8 bases between the germline ends. The DNA for the CDR3 is TGTGCCTGGAGTGTGGGGCCGGGCAATCAGCCCCAGCATTTT. It codes for CAWSVGPGNQPQHF. Filled out from reference TRBV30 and TRBJ1-5, the complete variable domain reads SQTIHQWPATLVQPVGSPLSLECTVEGTSNPNLYWYRQAAGRGLQLLFYSVGIGQISSEVPQNLSASRPQDRQFILSSKKLLLSDSGFYLCAWSVGPGNQPQHFGDGTRLSIL.

As regards this clone: Other DNA sequences in this sample translate to the same CDR3. The genes are TRBV4-3 and TRBJ1-2; a possible D gene is TRBD1 (5 bases). Deletions cut 0 bases from V and 4 bases from J, with 12 bases between. This CDR3 is built from 15 residues. The V gene's germline CDR1 is LGHNA and CDR2 YSLEER. The DNA of the CDR3 is TGCGCCAGCAGCCAAGATCGGCAGGGATCCTATGGCTACACCTTC. It encodes CASSQDRQGSYGYTF.